A selection of T cell receptor beta chains follows, all from one sample in a study of blood T cell repertoires in COVID-19. Generated by immunoSEQ multiplex PCR, the TCRdb table keeps only in-frame clones and is missing some. Seen here are tens of thousands of clones, around 70% observed once, and the top ten hold roughly 18%. Sequencing was performed on peripheral blood. All receptors derive from a woman in her forties or fifties with active or convalescent COVID-19. CDR3s include the opening cysteine and the closing phenylalanine or tryptophan. The D gene is left open where the match is weak.

D gene	J gene	V gene	CDR3 length	CDR3 protein
TRBD2	TRBJ2-1	TRBV5-5	16	CASSFYGLAGSNEQFF
-	TRBJ1-5	TRBV7-8	14	CASSPTTVNQPQHF
TRBD1	TRBJ1-1	TRBV6-1	14	CASSEYTGVTEAFF
TRBD1	TRBJ2-1	TRBV12-5	19	CASGLVFSQGQGFYNEQFF
TRBD2	TRBJ2-7	TRBV2	13	CASSASGSWEQYF
-	TRBJ2-5	TRBV9	15	CASSVAPEPLQTQYF
-	TRBJ1-2	TRBV11-2	14	CASSPTAGAGGYTF
TRBD1	TRBJ2-3	TRBV7-9	16	CASSITGGVKADTQYF
-	TRBJ2-1	TRBV9	14	CASSVGSSQVGQFF
TRBD2	TRBJ2-5	TRBV29-1	13	CSARGLAGETQYF
TRBD1	TRBJ1-6	TRBV3-1/TRBV3-2	15	CASSQDPGGRAPLHF
-	TRBJ1-3	TRBV5-1	14	CASSLSLSGNTIYF
TRBD1	TRBJ1-4	TRBV28	17	CASNSPTGSIESRKLFF
-	TRBJ2-3	TRBV15	13	CATSRSRGSPQYF
-	TRBJ1-6	TRBV30	14	CAWTNRRDNSPLHF
-	TRBJ1-1	TRBV2	13	CARTQGMNTEAFF
-	TRBJ1-2	TRBV6-5	13	CATQTDMGYGYTF
TRBD1	TRBJ2-1	TRBV27	14	CASSRDSPYNEQFF
-	TRBJ2-7	TRBV5-1	13	CASREGSSYEQYF
TRBD1	TRBJ2-4	TRBV30	16	CAWSKGTDLAKNIQYF
TRBD1	TRBJ2-3	TRBV5-1	15	CASSLGTGPTDTQYF
TRBD2	TRBJ2-3	TRBV2	15	CASSEALAGGYTQYF
TRBD1	TRBJ1-1	TRBV29-1	14	CSVDRGGLNTEAFF
TRBD1	TRBJ2-3	TRBV29-1	13	CSVEGQSTDTQYF
-	TRBJ2-3	TRBV4-2	12	CASSQQRDTQYF
TRBD1	TRBJ1-6	TRBV9	15	CASSARTGHNSPLHF
-	TRBJ1-2	TRBV30	13	CAWSGQQSYGYTF
-	TRBJ2-7	TRBV5-1	15	CASSLESDFSYEQYF
TRBD2	TRBJ2-2	TRBV7-9	15	CASSSGGISTGELFF
TRBD2	TRBJ2-1	TRBV19	18	CASSRTSGSPYSYNEQFF
TRBD1	TRBJ2-1	TRBV5-1	15	CASSLDGQGYNEQFF
-	TRBJ2-6	TRBV15	18	CATSRDRGSYSGANVLTF
-	TRBJ2-7	TRBV12-3/TRBV12-4	12	CASTVGGYEQYF
-	TRBJ2-2	TRBV6-6	13	CASSPLNTGELFF
TRBD2	TRBJ2-2	TRBV14	14	CASRGLAGTGELFF
TRBD1	TRBJ1-2	TRBV6-4	16	CASSPDYRGSDYGYTF
TRBD1	TRBJ2-2	TRBV11-3	14	CASSPGQVGGELFF
-	TRBJ1-4	TRBV19	16	CASSIQGSLTRGKLFF
-	TRBJ1-2	TRBV5-4	12	CASSLVAGGYTF
TRBD2	TRBJ2-7	TRBV5-4	16	CASSLELRDYPSEQYF
-	TRBJ1-2	TRBV2	11	CASRSGDGYTF
-	TRBJ1-2	TRBV27	13	CASSSLRDYGYTF
TRBD1	TRBJ1-2	TRBV29-1	13	CSVVEDRGSGYTF
TRBD2	TRBJ2-5	TRBV5-3	18	CARSLVGTSGRKEETQYF
-	TRBJ2-7	TRBV28	14	CASSLWPGAHEQYF
TRBD2	TRBJ2-1	TRBV18	16	CASSPELAGDVHEQFF
TRBD1	TRBJ2-5	TRBV29-1	14	CSVLGQGLGETQYF
-	TRBJ1-4	TRBV5-8	16	CASSLGTTATNEKLFF
TRBD1	TRBJ2-3	TRBV11-2	15	CASSLVKGARHTQYF
-	TRBJ2-7	TRBV5-1	14	CASSYVPGNYEQYF
TRBD1	TRBJ1-2	TRBV27	14	CASSSGQDLGGYTF
TRBD1	TRBJ1-2	TRBV5-6	15	CASSPTPQGAVGYTF
-	TRBJ2-7	TRBV21-1	15	CASDTRRSPTYEQYF
TRBD1	TRBJ1-2	TRBV6-5	12	CASSQTGDGYTF
-	TRBJ2-2	TRBV7-9	14	CASSTRLTTGELFF
TRBD2	TRBJ2-5	TRBV28	16	CASSSPTSGRKETQYF
TRBD1	TRBJ1-5	TRBV19	14	CASRGTGGNQPQHF
-	TRBJ1-6	TRBV30	14	CAWRGDTLGSPLHF
-	TRBJ1-1	TRBV2	12	CASSERWTEAFF